The 32 T cell receptor beta chains given below trace back to one sample, sequenced in a study of T-cell reconstitution after alpha-beta-depleted transplantation in children. As it was prepared, the TCRbeta library received unique molecular identifiers. TCRdb redid the calling of the PCR reads with MiXCR, one entry per CDR3 protein. The data show about 9,200 distinct CDR3 sequences, around 13% seen once. The specimen comprised PBMCs, mostly from graft donor cells, sampled 60 days after TCRalphabeta/CD19-depleted stem cell transplant. The receptors originated from a male patient under 18 who had a stem cell transplant for acute lymphoblastic leukemia, so the T cells may come from the graft donor.

In its sample, this clonotype is medium-sized (0.01 to 0.1%). The chain recombines TRBV20-1 with TRBJ2-2; D is unresolved. The CDR3 covers 13 residues. Germline-derived CDR1 and CDR2 are DFQATT and SNEGSKA (reference sequence). Trimming cost V 0 bases and J 1 base, with 3 bases left between them. CDR3: CSARDRNTGELFF. The CDR3 bases are TGCAGTGCTAGAGATCGGAACACCGGGGAGCTGTTTTTT.

The table lists this clonotype with many counts. This chain connects TRBV5-1 to TRBJ1-1; D perhaps matches TRBD1 (5 bases). The V end lost 3 bases, the J end lost 2 bases, and 8 bases lay between the germline ends. Germline values: CDR1 SGHRS, CDR2 YFSETQ. CDR3 length: 13 residues. CDR3 nucleotides: TGCGCCAGCAGCTGGACAACAAACACTGAAGCTTTCTTT. Its protein is CASSWTTNTEAFF.

This clonotype came up many times. The rearrangement joins TRBV7-9 to TRBJ1-1; TRBD1 might be the D (5 bases). The ends were cut back, 1 base at V and 10 bases at J, with 19 bases in the middle. The CDR3 contains 15 residues. The germline CDR1 and CDR2 sequences are SEHNR and FQNEAQ (reference sequence). In DNA form, the CDR3 reads TGTGCCAGCAGCTTAGGAGGGGCGGGGGACCTCGTAGCTTTCTTT. Its protein is CASSLGGAGDLVAFF.

This clonotype was seen repeatedly, ten times or more. The germline gene is not matched at one end of the junction; a read error may be the cause. This sequence joins TRBV18 and TRBJ2-3; D ambiguous. Germline V lookup: CDR1 KGHSH, CDR2 LQKENI. This CDR3 is 13 amino acids long. DNA of the CDR3: TGTGCCAGCTCACCCCCAAGCACAGATACACAGTATTTT. Its protein is CASSPPSTDTQYF.

Many counts were recorded for this clonotype. The chain combines TRBV2 with TRBJ2-2, with D possibly being TRBD1 (6 bases). The V gene lost 6 bases and the J gene lost 6 bases, with 14 bases spanning the gap. This CDR3 has 14 residues. Germline CDR1 and CDR2: SNHLY and FYNNEI. In DNA form, the CDR3 reads TGTGCCAGCAGGGGAGCCTCAGGGGCCGGGGAGCTGTTTTTT. Translated: CASRGASGAGELFF.

CDR3 bases: TGTGCCAGCATCCTATATTCCCACGTTTACGCGGGAGCGGGCGAGCAGTACTTC. This gives the protein CASILYSHVYAGAGEQYF. The genes are TRBV6-1 and TRBJ2-7; TRBD2 matches 7 bases. The V gene's germline CDR1 is MNHNS and CDR2 SASEGT. The CDR3 is 18 amino acids. Losses at the gene ends were 7 bases for V and 6 bases for J; bases not matched to a gene: 24.

This clonotype has at least ten counts. The V call is TRBV7-9, the J call TRBJ2-1; 10 bases line up with TRBD2. V shed 4 bases and J 4 bases; nucleotides not matched to a gene: 4. Germline V gene sequence: CDR1 SEHNR, CDR2 FQNEAQ (reference sequence). This CDR3 has 15 amino acids. The CDR3 loop reads CASSSGLAVYNEQFF. CDR3 sequence (DNA): TGTGCCAGCAGCTCTGGACTAGCGGTATACAATGAGCAGTTCTTC.

This clonotype has ten or more counts. This chain links TRBV7-8 with TRBJ1-1; D may be TRBD1 (5 bases). The germline V gene has CDR1 SGHVS and CDR2 FQNEAQ. Trimming took off 1 base at V and 11 bases at J, with 20 bases between the two ends. The CDR3 contains 15 residues. In DNA, the CDR3 is TGTGCCAGCAGCTTAGTTGGGGAGGGGCAGATAGGGGCTTTCTTT. Its protein product is CASSLVGEGQIGAFF. The entire variable domain, with the rest obtained from reference TRBV7-8 and TRBJ1-1, is as follows: GAGVSQSPRYKVAKRGQDVALRCDPISGHVSLFWYQQALGQGPEFLTYFQNEAQLDKSGLPSDRFFAERPEGSVSTLKIQRTQQEDSAVYLCASSLVGEGQIGAFFGQGTRLTVV.

This clonotype was observed many times. The J gene is TRBJ1-4, the V gene TRBV7-9, with TRBD1 as a possible D gene (6 bases). Trimming left V 5 bases short and J 8 bases short, with 18 bases between. CDR1 and CDR2 from the germline V gene are SEHNR and FQNEAQ (reference sequence). The CDR3 is 15 amino acids. This CDR3 reads CASSEDSYVREKLFF. Here the CDR3 DNA reads TGTGCCAGCAGCGAGGACAGCTACGTCAGGGAAAAACTGTTTTTT. Full variable domain (missing parts from reference TRBV7-9 and TRBJ1-4): DTGVSQNPRHKITKRGQNVTFRCDPISEHNRLYWYRQTLGQGPEFLTYFQNEAQLEKSRLLSDRFSAERPKGSFSTLEIQRTEQGDSAMYLCASSEDSYVREKLFFGSGTQLSVL.

This clonotype appeared many times. The chain links TRBV6-6 to TRBJ2-6, with D unresolved. The CDR3 is 14 amino acids. Trimming left V 6 bases short and J 4 bases short, with 10 bases between. The germline gives CDR1 MNHNY, CDR2 SVGAGI (reference sequence). The CDR3 protein is CASRIIWGANVLTF. Here the CDR3 DNA reads TGTGCCAGCAGGATTATATGGGGGGCCAACGTCCTGACTTTC.

A single count supports this clonotype. The chain has TRBV19 and TRBJ1-1, with D perhaps TRBD1 (5 bases). With 3 bases removed from V and 6 bases from J, the gap between germline ends came to 5 bases. The V gene's germline CDR1 is LNHDA and CDR2 SQIVND (reference sequence). This CDR3 contains 11 residues. The DNA of the CDR3 is TGTGCCAGTAGTATCAGGGCTGAAGCTTTCTTT. Protein product: CASSIRAEAFF.

This clonotype appeared many times. The V gene is TRBV14, the J gene TRBJ1-4; D not resolved. The germline V and J ends were trimmed by 1 base and 3 bases, with 12 bases remaining between them. Germline V gene data show CDR1 as SGHDN and CDR2 as FVKESK. This CDR3 is built from 16 residues. The CDR3 coding sequence is TGTGCCAGCAGCCAAGTGGGTAGACCGGCTAATGAAAAACTGTTTTTT. This codes for CASSQVGRPANEKLFF.

This clonotype has ten or more counts. CDR3 residues: CSARGRGSLFF. CDR3 bases: TGCAGTGCTAGAGGGAGGGGTTCCCTGTTTTTT. The chain joins TRBV20-1 to TRBJ2-2, with D perhaps matching TRBD2 (6 bases). CDR1 and CDR2 from the germline V gene are DFQATT and SNEGSKA (reference sequence). Trimming took off 1 base at V and 14 bases at J, with 11 bases between the two ends. The length of the CDR3 is 11 residues.

The rearrangement joins TRBV4-2 to TRBJ2-1; no clear D gene. The ends were cut back, 0 bases at V and 7 bases at J, with 7 bases in the middle. Germline-derived CDR1 and CDR2 are LGHNA and YNFKEQ. The CDR3 has 13 amino acids. CDR3 sequence: CASSQDVQNEQFF. In DNA, the CDR3 is TGTGCCAGCAGCCAAGATGTTCAGAATGAGCAGTTCTTC.

This clonotype was counted at least ten times. The chain employs TRBV12-3 or TRBV12-4 and TRBJ1-1; D is unclear. The CDR3 sequence is 13 residues long. V gave up 6 bases and J gave up 0 bases, with 8 bases separating them. CDR3: CASSSNLNTEAFF. The CDR3 DNA sequence: TGTGCCAGCAGCTCTAACTTGAACACTGAAGCTTTCTTT.

This clonotype was recorded a few times. The rearrangement uses TRBV11-2 and TRBJ2-3; possibly TRBD1 for D (6 bases). V lost 3 bases and J lost 2, with 21 bases in between. This CDR3 region has 18 residues. CDR1 is SGHAT and CDR2 is FQNNGV in the germline V gene. CDR3 in DNA: TGTGCCAGCAGCTTGGGGGCCGGGACACCGAGGTTCACAGATACGCAGTATTTT. Protein sequence: CASSLGAGTPRFTDTQYF.

This clonotype was seen ten or more times. This rearrangement joins TRBV6-2 or TRBV6-3 to TRBJ1-6, with D unresolved. Looked up from germline, CDR1 is MNHEY and CDR2 is SVGEGT. The CDR3 loop spans 14 amino acids. V was clipped by 4 bases and J by 8 bases, with 12 bases between them. CDR3 amino acids: CASSSTVYHSPLHF. The CDR3 nucleotides are TGTGCCAGCAGTTCAACAGTGTATCATTCACCCCTCCACTTT.

This clonotype is labeled medium-sized (0.01 to 0.1%). The chain employs TRBV27 and TRBJ1-2; 9 bases map to TRBD1. This CDR3 contains 14 residues. J gave up 8 bases and V 6 bases, and 10 bases lay outside the gene matches. Germline CDR1 is MNHEY and CDR2 is SMNVEV (reference sequence). The CDR3 coding sequence is TGTGCCAGCAGATCCTCCGGGACAGGGTTCGGCTACACCTTC. Amino acid sequence: CASRSSGTGFGYTF.

The chain employs TRBV12-3 or TRBV12-4 and TRBJ2-1, with a possible D match to TRBD2 (6 bases). The V end lost 4 bases, the J end lost 0 bases, and 13 bases lay between the germline ends. The CDR3 has 16 amino acids. This CDR3 is CASSSLAESSYNEQFF. In DNA form, the CDR3 reads TGTGCCAGCAGTTCTTTAGCGGAGAGCTCCTACAATGAGCAGTTCTTC.

In the case of this clonotype: Possible read error: a much larger clone is one base away. The chain carries TRBV10-3 and TRBJ2-2; TRBD1 aligns across 10 bases. CDR1 and CDR2 (germline): ENHRY, SYGVKD. The V gene end was trimmed by 6 bases and the J gene end by 1 base; junction bases not matched to a gene: 8. There are 17 residues in the CDR3. The CDR3 region has the DNA TGTGCCATCAGCTCAGACAGGGGGCCTAGGAACACCGGGGAGCTGTTTTTT. Protein: CAISSDRGPRNTGELFF.

This clonotype was found many times. This chain links TRBV3-1 with TRBJ2-3, with D hard to call. Germline V CDR1 and CDR2: LGHDT, YNNKEL (reference sequence). V shed 4 bases and J shed 6 bases, with 14 bases lying between them. The CDR3 totals 14 residues. For the CDR3, the DNA is TGTGCCAGCAGCCCGAAAAGGAATCGGGATACGCAGTATTTT. Translation gives CASSPKRNRDTQYF.

This clonotype has at least ten counts. This chain joins TRBV6-1 and TRBJ1-1, with no clear D. With 4 bases removed from V and 3 bases from J, the gap between germline ends came to 9 bases. The CDR3 consists of 13 residues. Germline CDR1 reads MNHNS; CDR2 reads SASEGT. The CDR3: CASSGGRYTEAFF. CDR3 sequence (DNA): TGTGCCAGCAGTGGGGGAAGGTACACTGAAGCTTTCTTT.

The chain is built from TRBV7-8 and TRBJ2-3; the match to TRBD1 covers 8 bases. The CDR3 length is 15 residues. Germline V gene sequence: CDR1 SGHVS, CDR2 FQNEAQ. V trimming: 3 bases; J trimming: 2 bases; junction bases outside the gene matches: 4. This chain's CDR3 is CASSLYRGDTDTQYF. The DNA for the CDR3 is TGTGCCAGCAGCTTGTACAGGGGGGACACAGATACGCAGTATTTT.

There are many counts of this clonotype. This chain joins TRBV7-2 and TRBJ1-2; D gene uncertain. Trimming took off 5 bases at V and 4 bases at J, with 11 bases between the two ends. Germline V CDR1 and CDR2: SGHTA, FQGNSA. This CDR3 is built from 13 residues. CDR3 in DNA: TGTGCCAGCAGCCTCGACGGGATCTATGGCTACACCTTC. This gives the protein CASSLDGIYGYTF.

This clonotype was seen repeatedly, ten times or more. This chain links TRBV18 with TRBJ1-1, with unresolved D. Trimming took off 2 bases at V and 6 bases at J, with 19 bases between the two ends. The CDR3 extends over 16 amino acids. Germline CDR1 KGHSH, CDR2 LQKENI. CDR3 nucleotide sequence: TGTGCCAGCTCACCAGCTTCCCCCTTGTGGCTCTCTGAAGCTTTCTTT. This translates into CASSPASPLWLSEAFF.

There are many counts of this clonotype. The chain is built from TRBV28 and TRBJ2-7, with D hard to call. This CDR3 region has 13 residues. Trimming pared 4 bases from V and 6 bases from J, leaving 13 bases between. Looked up from germline, CDR1 is MDHEN and CDR2 is SYDVKM. CDR3: CASSSPMVSEQYF. CDR3 bases: TGTGCCAGCAGTTCCCCAATGGTCAGCGAGCAGTACTTC.

In this sample, this clonotype turned up many times. V is TRBV7-3 and J is TRBJ2-1, with a weak D call TRBD2 (6 bases). CDR3 length: 16 amino acids. V lost 1 base to trimming and J lost 0 bases, with 10 bases between them. Germline CDR1 and CDR2: SGHTA and FQGTGA. This CDR3 is CASSLRAGSSYNEQFF. The CDR3 DNA reads TGTGCCAGCAGCTTAAGGGCCGGGAGCTCCTACAATGAGCAGTTCTTC.

This clonotype was observed at least ten times. J is TRBJ1-2 and V is TRBV5-6, with 7 bases fitting TRBD1. J lost 4 bases, V lost 3 bases, and 3 bases had no gene match. This CDR3 has 13 residues. Germline values: CDR1 SGHDT, CDR2 YYEEEE. The CDR3 region is CASSSGQLYGYTF. CDR3 DNA sequence: TGTGCCAGCAGCTCGGGACAGCTCTATGGCTACACCTTC.

This clonotype was picked up many times. The chain recombines TRBV13 with TRBJ1-2, with D perhaps TRBD1 (5 bases). The CDR3 totals 15 residues. Germline values: CDR1 PRHDT, CDR2 FYEKMQ (reference sequence). Trimming shortened V by 6 bases and J by 3 bases, and 17 bases separated the two germline ends. The CDR3 region has the DNA TGTGCCAGCAGTCTATCCCCTGGGACGGACTATGGCTACACCTTC. Translating it yields CASSLSPGTDYGYTF. Based on the CDR3 plus reference TRBV13 and TRBJ1-2, the full variable domain is AAGVIQSPRHLIKEKRETATLKCYPIPRHDTVYWYQQGPGQDPQFLISFYEKMQSDKGSIPDRFSAQQFSDYHSELNMSSLELGDSALYFCASSLSPGTDYGYTFGSGTRLTVV.

This clonotype was recorded at least ten times. The V and J genes are TRBV6-4 and TRBJ1-2, with 9 bases that match TRBD1. The V gene's germline CDR1 is MRHNA and CDR2 SNTAGT. V shed 0 bases, J shed 2 bases, and the junction held 10 bases outside the gene matches. The CDR3 covers 18 residues. CDR3 in amino acids: CASSDSTGTGRLNYGYTF. CDR3 DNA: TGTGCCAGCAGTGACTCGACGGGGACAGGGAGGCTAAACTATGGCTACACCTTC.

In this sample, this clonotype turned up many times. The chain uses TRBV29-1 and TRBJ1-2; no firm D call. Germline loops: CDR1 SQVTM, CDR2 ANQGSEA. The CDR3 extends over 11 amino acids. V lost 3 bases and J 2 bases, leaving 4 bases between the germline ends. CDR3 sequence (DNA): TGCAGCGTTGACAAAAACTATGGCTACACCTTC. Protein: CSVDKNYGYTF.

The chain's CDR3 is CASRGASGGLPNEQFF. The CDR3 DNA is TGCGCCAGCCGGGGGGCTAGCGGGGGCCTCCCCAATGAGCAGTTCTTC. The chain joins TRBV10-2 to TRBJ2-1; 10 nucleotides align to TRBD2. Germline V CDR1 and CDR2: WSHSY, SAAADI. The trim removed 8 bases at V and 6 bases at J, leaving 13 bases unmatched. There are 16 residues in the CDR3.